This entry lists 3 T cell receptor beta chains sequenced from one sample in a study of blood T cells in healthy people across ages. A J-beta primer mix and a sample-barcoded 5' primer were used in a second PCR of about 7 to 12 cycles. Each CDR3 protein gets one entry after TCRdb re-called the 5' RACE reads with MiXCR. The repertoire includes more than 1,000,000 distinct CDR3 sequences, under 30% of them detected once, and about 0.69% sits in the top ten. A further study also used this sample, focusing on T cells of mothers and their children.

Sequences were obtained from blood. The receptors here all came from a girl aged 2 to 9 in good health.

This clonotype came up many times. This sequence joins TRBV12-3 or TRBV12-4 and TRBJ1-6, with no clear D. This CDR3 contains 12 residues. The germline V and J ends were trimmed by 6 bases and 7 bases, with 7 bases remaining between them. CDR3 DNA: TGTGCCAGCAGCCAAGGGAATTCACCCCTCCACTTT. Protein product: CASSQGNSPLHF.

The chain is built from TRBV7-2 and TRBJ2-7; D unresolved. The CDR3 is made up of 15 amino acids. Trimming removed 1 base at V and 9 bases at J, with 19 bases between. CDR1 is SGHTA and CDR2 is FQGNSA in the germline V gene. CDR3 DNA sequence: TGTGCCAGCAGCTTAGAGGCCAAATCCCTACCAGGGCAGTACTTC. The encoded protein is CASSLEAKSLPGQYF. Together with reference TRBV7-2 and TRBJ2-7, the CDR3 gives the full variable domain: GAGVSQSPSNKVTEKGKDVELRCDPISGHTALYWYRQSLGQGLEFLIYFQGNSAPDKSGLPSDRFSAERTGGSVSTLTIQRTQQEDSAVYLCASSLEAKSLPGQYFGPGTRLTVT.

The rearrangement joins TRBV7-2 to TRBJ1-1, with D possibly being TRBD1 (6 bases). CDR3 length equals 17 residues. Germline V CDR1 and CDR2: SGHTA, FQGNSA. The V and J ends lost 2 bases and 1 base respectively, with 17 bases between them. CDR3 coding DNA: TGTGCCAGCAGCTTAAGCCAAATTTGGGGGCCGAACACTGAAGCTTTCTTT. This encodes CASSLSQIWGPNTEAFF.